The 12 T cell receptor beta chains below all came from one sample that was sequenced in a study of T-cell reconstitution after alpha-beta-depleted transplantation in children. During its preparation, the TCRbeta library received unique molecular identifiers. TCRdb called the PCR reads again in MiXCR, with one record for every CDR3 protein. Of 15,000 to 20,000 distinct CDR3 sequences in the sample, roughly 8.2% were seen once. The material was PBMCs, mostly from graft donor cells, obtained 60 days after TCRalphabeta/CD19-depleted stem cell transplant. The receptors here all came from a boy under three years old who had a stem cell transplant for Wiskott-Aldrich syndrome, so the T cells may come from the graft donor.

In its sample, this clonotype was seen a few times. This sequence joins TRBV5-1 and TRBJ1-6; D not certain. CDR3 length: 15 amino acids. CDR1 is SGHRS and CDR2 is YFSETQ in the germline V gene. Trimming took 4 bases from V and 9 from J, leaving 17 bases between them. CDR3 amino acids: CASSLQTSGSSPLHF. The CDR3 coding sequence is TGCGCCAGCAGCCTCCAGACTTCGGGATCTTCACCCCTCCACTTT.

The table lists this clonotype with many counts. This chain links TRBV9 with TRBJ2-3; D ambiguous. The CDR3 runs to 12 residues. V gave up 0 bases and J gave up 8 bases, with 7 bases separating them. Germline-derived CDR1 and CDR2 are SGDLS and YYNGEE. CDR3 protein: CASSVAEGTQYF. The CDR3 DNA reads TGTGCCAGCAGCGTAGCGGAAGGTACGCAGTATTTT.

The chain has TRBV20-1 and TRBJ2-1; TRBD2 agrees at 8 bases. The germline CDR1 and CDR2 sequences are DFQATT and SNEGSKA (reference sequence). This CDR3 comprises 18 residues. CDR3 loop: CWGQDTRVAGGTRGEQFF. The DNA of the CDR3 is TGCTGGGGTCAAGATACGCGGGTGGCGGGAGGCACTAGGGGTGAGCAGTTCTTC.

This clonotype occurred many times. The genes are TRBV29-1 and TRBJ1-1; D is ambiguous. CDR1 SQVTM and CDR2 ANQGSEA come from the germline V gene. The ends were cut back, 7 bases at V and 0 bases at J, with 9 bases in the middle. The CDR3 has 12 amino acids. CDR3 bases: TGCAGCGCCCGGGTCCTGAACACTGAAGCTTTCTTT. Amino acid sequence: CSARVLNTEAFF.

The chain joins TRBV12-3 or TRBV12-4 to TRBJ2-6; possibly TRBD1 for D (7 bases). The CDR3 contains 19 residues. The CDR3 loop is CTLCSRGRDSYSGANVLTF. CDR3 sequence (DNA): TGTACCCTCTGTTCCCGCGGGCGGGACAGCTACTCTGGGGCCAACGTCCTGACTTTC.

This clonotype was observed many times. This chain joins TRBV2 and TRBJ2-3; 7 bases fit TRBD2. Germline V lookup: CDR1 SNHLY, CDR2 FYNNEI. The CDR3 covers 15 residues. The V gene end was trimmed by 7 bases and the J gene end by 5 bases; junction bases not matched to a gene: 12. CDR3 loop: CASTLGAGSGDTQYF. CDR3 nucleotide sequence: TGTGCCAGCACCTTAGGAGCGGGATCCGGAGATACGCAGTATTTT.

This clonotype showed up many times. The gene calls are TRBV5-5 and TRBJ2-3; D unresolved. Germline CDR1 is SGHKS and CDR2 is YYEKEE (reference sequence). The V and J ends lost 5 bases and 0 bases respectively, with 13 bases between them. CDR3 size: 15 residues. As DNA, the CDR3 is TGTGCCAGCAGTCTCGACTGGACGAGCACAGATACGCAGTATTTT. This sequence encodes CASSLDWTSTDTQYF.

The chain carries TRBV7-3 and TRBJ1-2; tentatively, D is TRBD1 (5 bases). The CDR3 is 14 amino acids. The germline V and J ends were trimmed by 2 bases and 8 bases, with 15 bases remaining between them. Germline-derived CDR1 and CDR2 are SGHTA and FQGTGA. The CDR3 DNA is TGTGCCAGCAGCTTATCTCGCGGGGACGGGGGCTACACCTTC. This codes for CASSLSRGDGGYTF.

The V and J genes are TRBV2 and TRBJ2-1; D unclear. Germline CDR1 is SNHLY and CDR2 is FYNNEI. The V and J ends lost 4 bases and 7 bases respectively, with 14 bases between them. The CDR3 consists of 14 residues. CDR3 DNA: TGTGCCAGCAGTGTTTATTGGCCGGTGAATGAGCAGTTCTTC. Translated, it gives CASSVYWPVNEQFF.

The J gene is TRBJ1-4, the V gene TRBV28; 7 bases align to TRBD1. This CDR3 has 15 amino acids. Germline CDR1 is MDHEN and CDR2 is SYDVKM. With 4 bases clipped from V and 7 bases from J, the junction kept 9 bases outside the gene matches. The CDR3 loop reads CASSSGGQIIEKLFF. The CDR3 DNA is TGTGCCAGCAGTTCAGGGGGTCAGATAATTGAAAAACTGTTTTTT.

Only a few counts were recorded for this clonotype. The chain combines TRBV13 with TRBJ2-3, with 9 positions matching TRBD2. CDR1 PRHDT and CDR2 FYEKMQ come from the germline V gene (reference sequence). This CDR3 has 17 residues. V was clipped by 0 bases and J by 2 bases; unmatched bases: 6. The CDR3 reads CASSLGRASGNTDTQYF. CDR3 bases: TGTGCCAGCAGCTTAGGCCGGGCTAGCGGGAACACAGATACGCAGTATTTT. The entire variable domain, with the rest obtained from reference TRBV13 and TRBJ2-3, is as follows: AAGVIQSPRHLIKEKRETATLKCYPIPRHDTVYWYQQGPGQDPQFLISFYEKMQSDKGSIPDRFSAQQFSDYHSELNMSSLELGDSALYFCASSLGRASGNTDTQYFGPGTRLTVL.

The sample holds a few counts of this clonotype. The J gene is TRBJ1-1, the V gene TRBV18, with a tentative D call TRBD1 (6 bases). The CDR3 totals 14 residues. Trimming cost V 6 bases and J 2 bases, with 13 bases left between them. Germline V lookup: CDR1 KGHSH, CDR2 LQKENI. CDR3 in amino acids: CASSLKQGNTEAFF. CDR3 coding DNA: TGTGCCAGCTCGCTAAAACAGGGAAACACTGAAGCTTTCTTT.